Below, 29 T cell receptor beta chains from the same sample are listed, as sequenced in a study of CD8 T cells in ankylosing spondylitis. From the 5' RACE reads, TCRdb called clonotypes with MiXCR, one entry per CDR3 protein. Of 250,000 to 400,000 distinct CDR3 sequences detected, around 10% appear once; the ten largest clones hold roughly 9.2%. Sequencing was performed on blood, either unsorted or a sorted T cell fraction (not recorded which). All receptors derive from a female donor with ankylosing spondylitis or in good health (not recorded which).

This clonotype was observed a handful of times. The chain recombines TRBV19 with TRBJ2-2, with D possibly being TRBD1 or TRBD2 (5 bases each). Germline V gene lookup returns CDR1 LNHDA and CDR2 SQIVND (reference sequence). The CDR3 length is 15 residues. V gave up 7 bases and J gave up 1 base, with 13 bases separating them. CDR3 sequence (DNA): TGTGCCAGTATGAGAGGAGGACAGAACACCGGGGAGCTGTTTTTT. Its protein product is CASMRGGQNTGELFF.

The table lists this clonotype with a few counts. This chain links TRBV5-1 with TRBJ2-5; D possibly corresponds to TRBD1 (6 bases). Germline V gene lookup returns CDR1 SGHRS and CDR2 YFSETQ. The CDR3 runs to 13 residues. Deletions cut 6 bases from V and 4 bases from J, with 13 bases between. The CDR3 protein is CASKAGDGETQYF. The CDR3 coding sequence is TGCGCCAGCAAAGCAGGGGACGGAGAGACCCAGTACTTC.

This clonotype was seen a few times. The V and J genes are TRBV5-6 and TRBJ2-1; D gene uncertain. In germline, CDR1 is SGHDT, CDR2 YYEEEE. The CDR3 is 13 residues long. V was cut by 4 bases and J by 4 bases, with 9 bases left in between. The CDR3 here is CASSTGGYNEQFF. CDR3 sequence (DNA): TGTGCCAGCAGCACGGGTGGGTACAATGAGCAGTTCTTC.

This clonotype was recorded at least ten times. The chain uses TRBV5-1 and TRBJ2-6; D is perhaps TRBD1 (5 bases). This CDR3 is built from 17 residues. The germline gives CDR1 SGHRS, CDR2 YFSETQ. V lost 1 base, J lost 0 bases, and 11 bases lay in between. The CDR3, as DNA: TGCGCCAGCAGCTTGACAGGACGGACCTCTGGGGCCAACGTCCTGACTTTC. Residues: CASSLTGRTSGANVLTF.

This clonotype was seen many times. This chain links TRBV6-2 or TRBV6-3 with TRBJ2-5; D might be TRBD1 or TRBD2, each matching 6 bases. Germline loops: CDR1 MNHEY, CDR2 SVGEGT. The ends were cut back, 5 bases at V and 9 bases at J, with 22 bases in the middle. CDR3 length equals 15 residues. CDR3 loop: CASSLTGTGAGAQYF. The CDR3 bases are TGTGCCAGCAGTCTAACCGGGACTGGAGCAGGGGCCCAGTACTTC.

This clonotype appeared many times. V and J are TRBV15 and TRBJ2-3, with unresolved D. V gave up 5 bases and J gave up 4 bases, with 16 bases separating them. The germline V gene has CDR1 LNHNV and CDR2 YYDKDF (reference sequence). The CDR3 totals 15 residues. The CDR3 sequence: CATSGRLVSADTQYF. CDR3 DNA sequence: TGTGCCACCAGCGGACGCCTAGTCTCCGCAGATACGCAGTATTTT.

The genes are TRBV27 and TRBJ2-5; D is perhaps TRBD2 (5 bases). Trimming took off 1 base at V and 3 bases at J, with 12 bases between the two ends. This CDR3 has 15 residues. Germline CDR1 MNHEY, CDR2 SMNVEV (reference sequence). CDR3 coding DNA: TGTGCCAGCAGTTTATGGGTTAGCGACAAAGAGACCCAGTACTTC. Protein sequence: CASSLWVSDKETQYF.

This clonotype occurred many times. The rearrangement links TRBV7-2 to TRBJ1-1; 7 nucleotides match TRBD1. From germline, CDR1 is SGHTA and CDR2 FQGNSA. CDR3 length: 15 residues. V lost 3 bases to trimming and J lost 5 bases; unmatched junction nucleotides: 9. This chain's CDR3 is CASSLRQGGYTEAFF. The CDR3 DNA reads TGTGCCAGCAGCTTGAGACAGGGAGGGTATACTGAAGCTTTCTTT.

Ten or more counts support this clonotype. The CDR3, as DNA: TGCAGTGCTGTACCCCGGGGGGGAGTAAAAGCCAAAAACATTCAGTACTTC. Translated: CSAVPRGGVKAKNIQYF. V is TRBV20-1 and J is TRBJ2-4, with TRBD2 matching over 8 bases. The CDR3 extends over 17 amino acids. The germline V gene has CDR1 DFQATT and CDR2 SNEGSKA (reference sequence). Trimming at V came to 5 bases and at J to 0 bases, leaving 12 bases not matched to a gene.

This clonotype appeared many times. The chain has TRBV6-4 and TRBJ2-2, with 7 bases identical to TRBD2. Germline assignment: CDR1 MRHNA and CDR2 SNTAGT. J was trimmed by 0 bases and V by 4 bases; bases with no gene match: 2. The CDR3 has 15 amino acids. Here the CDR3 reads CASSVSGTNTGELFF. CDR3 nucleotide sequence: TGTGCCAGCAGTGTGAGCGGGACGAACACCGGGGAGCTGTTTTTT.

The genes are TRBV27 and TRBJ2-7, with D possibly matching TRBD1 (6 bases). The V and J ends lost 4 bases and 1 base respectively, with 11 bases between them. Germline V CDR1 and CDR2: MNHEY, SMNVEV (reference sequence). CDR3 length: 14 amino acids. The CDR3 region has the DNA TGTGCCAGCAGTTCTTACAGGGTTTCCTACGAGCAGTACTTC. Translation gives CASSSYRVSYEQYF.

This clonotype has a handful of counts. The J gene is TRBJ2-7, the V gene TRBV7-9; D gene ambiguous. The CDR3 is 12 residues long. Germline V gene lookup returns CDR1 SEHNR and CDR2 FQNEAQ (reference sequence). V was pared by 4 bases and J by 5 bases, with 9 bases between. CDR3 protein: CASSSQQHEQYF. CDR3 coding DNA: TGTGCCAGCAGCTCTCAACAGCACGAGCAGTACTTC.

This clonotype was seen at least ten times. This rearrangement joins TRBV29-1 to TRBJ2-7; 11 bases align to TRBD2. Germline CDR1 reads SQVTM; CDR2 reads ANQGSEA. Trimming took 2 bases from V and 3 from J; bases not matched to a gene: 3. This CDR3 contains 14 residues. CDR3 in DNA: TGCAGCGTTGAAACTAGCGGGAGTGTCTACGAGCAGTACTTC. It is translated as CSVETSGSVYEQYF.

Turning to this clonotype: The junction shows a germline mismatch at one end, possibly a read error. The chain recombines TRBV12-3 or TRBV12-4 with TRBJ2-7; D is uncertain. The CDR3 consists of 15 residues. The CDR3 coding sequence is TGTGCCAGCAGTCCAACCTTTCTTAGCTCCCACGAGCAGTACTTC. It encodes CASSPTFLSSHEQYF.

This clonotype was picked up a small number of times. The chain couples TRBV5-1 to TRBJ2-6; D is ambiguous. The CDR3 covers 15 residues. With 5 bases removed from V and 4 bases from J, the gap between germline ends came to 13 bases. Germline CDR1 reads SGHRS; CDR2 reads YFSETQ. Here the CDR3 DNA reads TGCGCCAGCAGTGACGGCGCCCCAGGGGCCAACGTCCTGACTTTC. Amino acid sequence: CASSDGAPGANVLTF.

This clonotype was counted ten times or more. This sequence joins TRBV27 and TRBJ2-3; D not resolved. Trimming removed 5 bases at V and 12 bases at J, with 15 bases between. The CDR3 runs 12 residues. CDR1 and CDR2 (germline): MNHEY, SMNVEV (reference sequence). As DNA, the CDR3 is TGTGCCAGCAGTCCTCCCCTCCCTATCCAGTATTTT. It specifies CASSPPLPIQYF.

In this sample, this clonotype turned up many times. V gene TRBV29-1 combines with J gene TRBJ1-1, with unresolved D. This CDR3 has 11 amino acids. Between the trimmed V and J ends, which lost 5 bases and 1 base, there was a span of 5 bases. Per germline, CDR1 SQVTM and CDR2 ANQGSEA. CDR3 nucleotide sequence: TGCAGCGTTTCCCAGAACACTGAAGCTTTCTTT. Residues: CSVSQNTEAFF.

This clonotype was counted ten times or more. The gene calls are TRBV6-1 and TRBJ1-5; D is undetermined. Germline CDR1 MNHNS, CDR2 SASEGT. V was cut by 1 base and J by 2 bases, with 12 bases left in between. This CDR3 region has 16 residues. CDR3 in DNA: TGTGCCAGCAGTGAAGGGTCCTTAAGTGGCAATCAGCCCCAGCATTTT. Its protein is CASSEGSLSGNQPQHF.

With regard to this clonotype: A much larger clonotype is one base distant, so this may be a read error. The chain couples TRBV20-1 to TRBJ2-1, with 9 bases lining up with TRBD2. Germline CDR1 and CDR2: DFQATT and SNEGSKA (reference sequence). The CDR3 length is 16 residues. CDR3 sequence reads: CCAPRGSGRRKGEQFF. The CDR3, as DNA: TGCTGTGCTCCCCGGGGGAGCGGGAGGAGGAAGGGTGAGCAGTTCTTC.

This clonotype was counted many times. The chain carries TRBV30 and TRBJ1-6; D remains ambiguous. Germline V gives CDR1 GTSNPN, CDR2 SVGIG (reference sequence). The CDR3 consists of 15 residues. Trimming cost V 4 bases and J 6 bases, with 16 bases left between them. Here the CDR3 reads CAWIIAPKPNSPLHF. CDR3 in DNA: TGTGCCTGGATTATCGCACCCAAGCCTAATTCACCCCTCCACTTT.

This chain joins TRBV20-1 and TRBJ1-6; 7 bases fit TRBD1. This CDR3 is built from 16 residues. The V gene's germline CDR1 is DFQATT and CDR2 SNEGSKA (reference sequence). The CDR3 sequence: CSPRLTRDSYNSPLHF. CDR3 nucleotides: TGCAGCCCACGCCTAACGAGGGACAGCTATAATTCACCCCTCCACTTT.

In its sample, this clonotype was seen many times. V gene TRBV5-1 combines with J gene TRBJ2-3; tentative D call: TRBD2 (5 bases). There are 20 residues in the CDR3. V was cut by 2 bases and J by 2 bases, with 27 bases left in between. Per the germline V gene, CDR1 is SGHRS and CDR2 is YFSETQ. Here the CDR3 reads CASSLGLTKSSGNPTDTQYF. For the CDR3, the DNA is TGCGCCAGCAGCTTAGGTCTGACAAAAAGCTCGGGAAACCCCACAGATACGCAGTATTTT.

This clonotype was recorded once. The chain is built from TRBV3-1 and TRBJ2-4, with a possible D match to TRBD2 (6 bases). Germline CDR1 reads LGHDT; CDR2 reads YNNKEL (reference sequence). Between the trimmed V and J ends, which lost 8 bases and 2 bases, there was a span of 22 bases. The CDR3 loop spans 17 amino acids. CDR3 residues: CASSIRLVQSPKNIQYF. The CDR3 DNA sequence: TGTGCCAGCTCCATTCGACTAGTCCAGTCTCCCAAAAACATTCAGTACTTC.

This clonotype was detected many times. This sequence joins TRBV7-6 and TRBJ1-4; the match to TRBD1 covers 7 bases. The CDR3 covers 16 residues. Trimming removed 1 base from V and 5 bases from J; junction bases left unmatched: 7. Germline V gene lookup returns CDR1 SGHVS and CDR2 FNYEAQ. CDR3 sequence: CASSLGTGALNEKLFF. The DNA of the CDR3 is TGTGCCAGCAGCTTAGGGACAGGCGCATTGAATGAAAAACTGTTTTTT. The full variable domain, in which reference TRBV7-6 and TRBJ1-4 provide the parts outside the CDR3, is GAGVSQSPRYKVTKRGQDVALRCDPISGHVSLYWYRQALGQGPEFLTYFNYEAQQDKSGLPNDRFSAERPEGSISTLTIQRTEQRDSAMYRCASSLGTGALNEKLFFGSGTQLSVL.

This clonotype was counted many times. The gene calls are TRBV5-1 and TRBJ1-1; no definite D call. This CDR3 has 16 residues. Trimming took off 0 bases at V and 1 base at J, with 13 bases between the two ends. Looked up from germline, CDR1 is SGHRS and CDR2 is YFSETQ. The CDR3 DNA is TGCGCCAGCAGCTTGGGTCGGTCACTTGGGAACACTGAAGCTTTCTTT. It translates to CASSLGRSLGNTEAFF.

The sample holds many counts of this clonotype. V is TRBV20-1 and J is TRBJ1-4; D call uncertain. Germline CDR1 DFQATT, CDR2 SNEGSKA (reference sequence). The CDR3 sequence is 12 residues long. With 1 base removed from V and 3 bases from J, the gap between germline ends came to 3 bases. The CDR3 sequence: CSARGANEKLFF. CDR3 coding DNA: TGCAGTGCTAGAGGGGCTAATGAAAAACTGTTTTTT.

With respect to this clonotype: The junction differs from germline at one of its ends, possibly a read error. The J gene is TRBJ2-7, the V gene TRBV28; D might be TRBD2 (5 bases). This CDR3 spans 17 amino acids. CDR1 MDHEN and CDR2 SYDVKM come from the germline V gene. CDR3: CTSSPGPGIVNYGEQYF. DNA for the CDR3: TGTACCAGCAGTCCCGGTCCCGGGATAGTAAACTATGGAGAGCAGTACTTC.

This clonotype has at least ten counts. The rearrangement links TRBV6-1 to TRBJ1-5; 7 nucleotides match TRBD1. This CDR3 has 13 residues. V shed 8 bases, J shed 0 bases, and the junction held 1 base outside the gene matches. Germline V lookup: CDR1 MNHNS, CDR2 SASEGT. The CDR3 region is CASGTDSNQPQHF. The CDR3 DNA sequence: TGTGCCAGCGGGACAGATAGCAATCAGCCCCAGCATTTT.

This chain uses TRBV10-3 with TRBJ1-1; 7 nucleotides agree with TRBD1. Germline loops: CDR1 ENHRY, CDR2 SYGVKD. The CDR3 has 13 amino acids. Unmatched junction bases numbered 10, after V lost 8 bases and J lost 7 bases. For the CDR3, the DNA is TGTGCCATCTGGGGGGCAGGGGGGGGTGAAGCTTTCTTT. Amino acids: CAIWGAGGGEAFF.